This entry concerns a single T cell receptor (beta chain). Its antigen is still unknown. This entry comes from a study of graft-versus-host responses after intestinal transplantation. The protocol was immunoSEQ multiplex PCR, while the TCRdb copy is restricted to in-frame clones and leaves out a portion. The repertoire holds 130,000 to 150,000 clones, with about 90% as singletons. Germline V gives CDR1 MNHNS, CDR2 SASEGT. The CDR3 has 11 residues. With 3 bases removed from V and 16 bases from J, the gap between germline ends came to 13 bases. This clonotype originated in a human donor who received an intestinal transplant. The rearrangement joins TRBV6-1 to TRBJ2-1, with a weak D call TRBD2 (5 bases). Sequencing was performed on unstimulated CD4+ T cells sorted from spleen or lymph node cells, taken before intestinal transplant. The chain's CDR3 is CASSEELVPFF. The CDR3 coding sequence is TGTGCCAGCAGTGAGGAACTAGTCCCCTTCTTC.